This TCR beta chain was found in a study of cytomegalovirus exposure and HLA in healthy donors. Study results and caveats: In a later analysis, DRB1 alleles had the most associated TCRs; HLA-C alleles the fewest.

The germline V gene encodes CDR1 SGHDN and CDR2 FVKESK. The CDR3 contains 17 residues. V shed 5 bases and J shed 5 bases, with 24 bases lying between them. Use of 60 Vbeta and 13 Jbeta primers characterized the PCR. Sequenced by immunoSEQ multiplex PCR; TCRdb stores in-frame clones only, minus some. This sample contains approximately 100,000 clones. For this clone: Its antigen is not known.

This clonotype was obtained from a man aged 50 to 60 in good health and CMV-seronegative. Sequenced input: PBMCs. The chain combines TRBV14 with TRBJ2-5, with D possibly being TRBD2 (5 bases). The CDR3 loop is CASSNAVRRWAHETQYF. The DNA of the CDR3 is TGTGCCAGCAGCAACGCGGTACGGAGGTGGGCGCACGAGACCCAGTACTTC.